These 8 T cell receptor beta chains share one sample of origin, sequenced in a study of cytomegalovirus exposure and HLA in healthy donors. PCR employed 60 Vbeta and 13 Jbeta primers. Sequenced by immunoSEQ multiplex PCR; TCRdb stores in-frame clones only, minus some. The sample contains 81,000 or so clones, 77% of which appear only once. Sample: PBMCs. These receptors all stem from a middle-aged man in good health and CMV-seropositive.

This clone was seen a handful of times. The chain is built from TRBV2 and TRBJ1-3, with D possibly matching TRBD1 (5 bases). Germline CDR1 is SNHLY and CDR2 is FYNNEI. The CDR3 extends over 15 amino acids. V was shortened by 7 bases and J by 3 bases, with 16 bases between the two germline ends. CDR3 nucleotide sequence: TGTGCCAGCACCCCGACGGGGGGTCTTGGAAACACCATATATTTT. Its protein product is CASTPTGGLGNTIYF. The complete variable domain, with remaining parts taken from reference TRBV2 and TRBJ1-3, reads EPEVTQTPSHQVTQMGQEVILRCVPISNHLYFYWYRQILGQKVEFLVSFYNNEISEKSEIFDDQFSVERPDGSNFTLKIRSTKLEDSAMYFCASTPTGGLGNTIYFGEGSWLTVV.

This rearrangement joins TRBV5-1 to TRBJ2-6; 9 nucleotides align to TRBD1. The CDR3 is made up of 17 amino acids. CDR1 and CDR2 (germline): SGHRS, YFSETQ. With V trimmed by 6 bases and J by 2 bases, 9 bases remained unmatched. CDR3 sequence reads: CASIQGASFTGANVLTF. CDR3 bases: TGCGCCAGCATACAGGGGGCTAGCTTTACTGGGGCCAACGTCCTGACTTTC.

The V gene is TRBV19, the J gene TRBJ2-5, with D perhaps matching TRBD2 (6 bases). The DNA end lines up better with TRBJ2-7; the J call may be wrong. There are 13 residues in the CDR3. Germline V gene data show CDR1 as LNHDA and CDR2 as SQIVND (reference sequence). CDR3 loop: CASSMEEGYEQYF. In nucleotides, the CDR3 is TGTGCCAGTAGTATGGAGGAGGGGTACGAGCAGTACTTC.

The chain joins TRBV27 to TRBJ2-3, with D possibly TRBD1 on 5 matching bases. This CDR3 has 17 residues. Per the germline V gene, CDR1 is MNHEY and CDR2 is SMNVEV (reference sequence). V gave up 5 bases and J gave up 1 base, with 19 bases separating them. The CDR3 loop is CASSPRVTIHGTDTQYF. As DNA, the CDR3 is TGTGCCAGCAGTCCCAGGGTTACAATTCATGGCACAGATACGCAGTATTTT.

This clone appeared a single time. This rearrangement joins TRBV7-3 to TRBJ2-4, with a tentative D call TRBD1 (6 bases). This CDR3 contains 15 residues. Trimming took 5 bases from V and 7 from J, leaving 18 bases between them. Germline assignment: CDR1 SGHTA and CDR2 FQGTGA. DNA for the CDR3: TGTGCCAGCAGCCCTTCTGGGACAAACGGGAACATTCAGTACTTC. Encoded protein: CASSPSGTNGNIQYF.

V and J are TRBV7-3 and TRBJ1-1, with a weak D call TRBD1 (6 bases). CDR1 is SGHTA, CDR2 FQGTGA, per germline. This CDR3 spans 15 amino acids. Trimming removed 5 bases at V and 1 base at J, with 14 bases between. CDR3 amino acids: CASSQQGPPNTEAFF. Written as DNA, the CDR3 is TGTGCCAGCAGCCAACAGGGACCCCCGAACACTGAAGCTTTCTTT.

This clone has just a few counts. The CDR3 protein is CASSKQGTDQPQHF. The CDR3 DNA reads TGTGCCAGTAGCAAACAGGGAACGGATCAGCCCCAGCATTTT. V and J are TRBV19 and TRBJ1-5; possible D gene TRBD1, 6 bases. The CDR3 length is 14 residues. The germline CDR1 and CDR2 sequences are LNHDA and SQIVND (reference sequence). V was cut by 6 bases and J by 5 bases, with 14 bases left in between.

The chain links TRBV29-1 to TRBJ2-5; tentatively, D is TRBD2 (5 bases). The CDR3 loop spans 11 amino acids. Germline V gene sequence: CDR1 SQVTM, CDR2 ANQGSEA. V was shortened by 6 bases and J by 5 bases, with 10 bases between the two germline ends. CDR3 in DNA: TGCAGCGTGCGGTTAGCGGAGACCCAGTACTTC. Translated, it gives CSVRLAETQYF.